The 21 T cell receptor beta chains reported below all come from one sample, sequenced in a study of T-cell memory formation after mild COVID-19. TCRdb analysed the 5' RACE reads with MiXCR anew, one entry per CDR3 protein. The sample carries 400,000 to 550,000 distinct CDR3 sequences, 25% recorded once. Material: PBMCs or a T cell subset sorted from them (not recorded which). Receptors were obtained from an adult woman who had mild COVID-19 (a few samples of this study predate the infection). Cell type and time point are not known.

This clonotype came up a few times. This rearrangement joins TRBV5-1 to TRBJ1-4; TRBD1 aligns across 9 bases. Unmatched junction bases numbered 26, after V lost 6 bases and J lost 5 bases. Germline V gene sequence: CDR1 SGHRS, CDR2 YFSETQ. The CDR3 has 21 amino acids. The CDR3 is CASIPTSPSDRGYAPNEKLFF. CDR3 nucleotide sequence: TGCGCCAGCATTCCAACTTCTCCTTCAGACAGGGGGTACGCCCCGAATGAAAAACTGTTTTTT. The full variable domain, in which reference TRBV5-1 and TRBJ1-4 provide the parts outside the CDR3, is KAGVTQTPRYLIKTRGQQVTLSCSPISGHRSVSWYQQTPGQGLQFLFEYFSETQRNKGNFPGRFSGRQFSNSRSEMNVSTLELGDSALYLCASIPTSPSDRGYAPNEKLFFGSGTQLSVL.

Written as DNA, the CDR3 is TGTGCCAGCTCACCGACTCTTTCCGGGATGAGGGCTAATGAAAAACTGTTTTTT. This sequence encodes CASSPTLSGMRANEKLFF. This chain uses TRBV18 with TRBJ1-4; D ambiguous. CDR1 is KGHSH and CDR2 is LQKENI in the germline V gene. V was pared by 3 bases and J by 3 bases, with 20 bases between. This CDR3 has 18 residues.

This clonotype was picked up a small number of times. The chain carries TRBV29-1 and TRBJ2-5; D might be TRBD2 (6 bases). The CDR3 is made up of 15 amino acids. V lost 1 base and J 5 bases, leaving 17 bases between the germline ends. Per the germline V gene, CDR1 is SQVTM and CDR2 is ANQGSEA. CDR3 nucleotides: TGCAGCGTTGAAGGTGGAGGGTCGGCAGAGGAGACCCAGTACTTC. Amino acid sequence: CSVEGGGSAEETQYF.

The CDR3 nucleotides read TGTGCCAGCAGTTATGCAAGCTCCTACAATGAGCAGTTCTTC. Amino acid sequence: CASSYASSYNEQFF. The chain recombines TRBV6-5 with TRBJ2-1; D unresolved. V lost 3 bases, J lost 0 bases, and 6 bases lay in between. Germline values: CDR1 MNHEY, CDR2 SVGAGI. The CDR3 runs to 14 residues.

This clonotype has only a few counts. V usage is TRBV7-2 and J usage is TRBJ2-1; D perhaps matches TRBD2 (6 bases). The CDR3 is 18 residues long. V was clipped by 5 bases and J by 1 base, with 21 bases between them. Germline-derived CDR1 and CDR2 are SGHTA and FQGNSA. The CDR3 sequence: CASSGALFGGGSYNEQFF. The CDR3 DNA is TGTGCCAGCAGCGGGGCCTTATTCGGGGGAGGTTCCTACAATGAGCAGTTCTTC.

There are a few counts of this clonotype. The chain recombines TRBV3-1 with TRBJ1-1; no definite D call. Germline V gives CDR1 LGHDT, CDR2 YNNKEL (reference sequence). Between the trimmed V and J ends, which lost 0 bases and 1 base, there was a span of 6 bases. This CDR3 is 14 amino acids long. CDR3 sequence reads: CASSQDLRNTEAFF. The DNA of the CDR3 is TGTGCCAGCAGCCAAGATCTTAGGAACACTGAAGCTTTCTTT.

The chain combines TRBV5-1 with TRBJ1-6; D ambiguous. Trimming pared 0 bases from V and 2 bases from J, leaving 6 bases between. Germline V CDR1 and CDR2: SGHRS, YFSETQ. The CDR3 contains 15 residues. The CDR3 region is CASSLDGAYNSPLHF. The CDR3, as DNA: TGCGCCAGCAGCTTGGACGGAGCCTATAATTCACCCCTCCACTTT.

This rearrangement joins TRBV12-3 or TRBV12-4 to TRBJ2-7; D is unclear. The ends were cut back, 6 bases at V and 0 bases at J, with 15 bases in the middle. This CDR3 is built from 15 residues. The CDR3 DNA reads as TGTGCCAGCAGCCCGCTAGACACCGGCTCCTACGAGCAGTACTTC. Amino acid sequence: CASSPLDTGSYEQYF.

The chain couples TRBV2 to TRBJ2-1; D might be TRBD1 (5 bases). The germline V and J ends were trimmed by 2 bases and 3 bases, with 5 bases remaining between them. Germline CDR1 reads SNHLY; CDR2 reads FYNNEI. The CDR3 contains 13 residues. The CDR3 DNA reads as TGTGCCAGCAGTGAAACAGGCTACAATGAGCAGTTCTTC. Encoded protein: CASSETGYNEQFF.

This clonotype was counted a few times. The chain is built from TRBV4-2 and TRBJ2-7; 9 bases align to TRBD2. CDR3 length: 16 residues. Germline V lookup: CDR1 LGHNA, CDR2 YNFKEQ. Trimming took 1 base from V and 3 from J; bases not matched to a gene: 7. The CDR3 region is CASSQVGLAGLYEQYF. CDR3 in DNA: TGTGCCAGCAGCCAAGTGGGTCTAGCGGGACTCTACGAGCAGTACTTC.

The chain couples TRBV29-1 to TRBJ2-1, with D possibly matching TRBD2 (7 bases). The germline CDR1 and CDR2 sequences are SQVTM and ANQGSEA. The CDR3 contains 14 residues. V gave up 3 bases and J gave up 3 bases, with 12 bases separating them. CDR3 in amino acids: CSVDTGRVYNEQFF. CDR3 DNA sequence: TGCAGCGTTGATACAGGGAGGGTCTACAATGAGCAGTTCTTC.

The chain carries TRBV18 and TRBJ1-6, with 7 bases aligning to TRBD1. Trimming at V came to 6 bases and at J to 0 bases, leaving 5 bases not matched to a gene. Germline V gene lookup returns CDR1 KGHSH and CDR2 LQKENI. The CDR3 has 16 amino acids. CDR3 in DNA: TGTGCCAGCTCCAATCCAGGGGGCTCCTATAATTCACCCCTCCACTTT. Translating it yields CASSNPGGSYNSPLHF.

The CDR3 nucleotides read TGCGCCAGCAGCCAAGTAGGGCGGGAGAGGGTCACAGATACGCAGTATTTT. Its translation: CASSQVGRERVTDTQYF. V is TRBV4-3 and J is TRBJ2-3, with 7 nucleotides matching TRBD2. The trim removed 1 base at V and 2 bases at J, leaving 9 bases unmatched. Germline V gene data show CDR1 as LGHNA and CDR2 as YSLEER. CDR3 length: 17 amino acids.

This clonotype was observed a handful of times. This chain connects TRBV5-1 to TRBJ2-5, with 7 bases aligning to TRBD2. Germline trimming cut 3 bases from V and 4 bases from J; bases unmatched to any gene: 6. This CDR3 is 14 amino acids long. Germline V gives CDR1 SGHRS, CDR2 YFSETQ. The CDR3 region has the DNA TGCGCCAGCAGCTCCCCGGGCGGGGGAGAGACCCAGTACTTC. It yields the protein CASSSPGGGETQYF.

The rearrangement links TRBV6-5 to TRBJ1-1; maybe TRBD1 (5 bases). V was trimmed by 8 bases and J by 3 bases, leaving 10 bases between them. The germline CDR1 and CDR2 sequences are MNHEY and SVGAGI. This CDR3 is built from 12 residues. The CDR3, as DNA: TGTGCCAGCCAGAGGGGTTACACTGAAGCTTTCTTT. Translation: CASQRGYTEAFF.

CDR3 loop: CASSLLGTVDYNEQFF. The CDR3 DNA is TGCGCCAGCAGCCTTCTCGGGACAGTGGACTACAATGAGCAGTTCTTC. The gene calls are TRBV4-1 and TRBJ2-1, with 7 bases that match TRBD1. CDR3 length equals 16 residues. Germline CDR1 is MGHRA and CDR2 is YSYEKL. Trimming cost V 4 bases and J 3 bases; bases outside gene matches: 9.

This sequence joins TRBV9 and TRBJ2-5; no reliable D call. The V and J ends lost 3 bases and 3 bases respectively, with 12 bases between them. The CDR3 is made up of 14 amino acids. Germline V gene lookup returns CDR1 SGDLS and CDR2 YYNGEE. This chain's CDR3 is CASSAYGLKETQYF. DNA for the CDR3: TGTGCCAGCAGCGCATACGGGCTTAAAGAGACCCAGTACTTC.

The chain recombines TRBV20-1 with TRBJ1-5; D uncertain. Germline V gene sequence: CDR1 DFQATT, CDR2 SNEGSKA (reference sequence). Trimming took 6 bases from V and 8 from J, leaving 14 bases between them. This CDR3 region has 12 residues. This CDR3 is CSAISPWKPQHF. DNA of the CDR3: TGCAGTGCGATCTCGCCATGGAAGCCCCAGCATTTT.

The table lists this clonotype with a few counts. The rearrangement uses TRBV5-1 and TRBJ2-5; TRBD1 aligns across 9 bases. Germline V gene lookup returns CDR1 SGHRS and CDR2 YFSETQ. The CDR3 runs to 15 residues. V trimming: 1 base; J trimming: 4 bases; junction bases outside the gene matches: 5. CDR3 in amino acids: CASSLTGTGTETQYF. CDR3 DNA: TGCGCCAGCAGCTTGACCGGGACAGGGACAGAGACCCAGTACTTC.

The chain recombines TRBV20-1 with TRBJ2-7; the D is unclear. This CDR3 has 10 residues. Germline V gene lookup returns CDR1 DFQATT and CDR2 SNEGSKA (reference sequence). CDR3 sequence: CSAKNNEQYF. CDR3 nucleotide sequence: TGCAGCGCGAAGAACAACGAGCAGTACTTC.

In its sample, this clonotype was seen a few times. CDR3 sequence reads: CASSSHRGQETQYF. For the CDR3, the DNA is TGTGCCAGCAGCTCCCACAGGGGGCAAGAGACCCAGTACTTC. The chain links TRBV7-2 to TRBJ2-5; 8 nucleotides agree with TRBD1. With V trimmed by 4 bases and J by 2 bases, 3 bases remained unmatched. The CDR3 is 14 amino acids. Germline V lookup: CDR1 SGHTA, CDR2 FQGNSA.